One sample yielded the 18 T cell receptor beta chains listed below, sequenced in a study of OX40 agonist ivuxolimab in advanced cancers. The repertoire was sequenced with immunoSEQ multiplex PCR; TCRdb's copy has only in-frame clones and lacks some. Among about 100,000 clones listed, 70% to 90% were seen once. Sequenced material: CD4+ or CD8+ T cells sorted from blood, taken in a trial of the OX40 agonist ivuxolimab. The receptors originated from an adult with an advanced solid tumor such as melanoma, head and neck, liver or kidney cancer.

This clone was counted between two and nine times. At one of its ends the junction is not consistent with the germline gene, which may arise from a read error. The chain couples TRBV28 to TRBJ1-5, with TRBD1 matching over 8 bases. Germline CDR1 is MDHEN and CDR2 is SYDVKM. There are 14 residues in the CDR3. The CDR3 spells CASMSAGGNQPQHF. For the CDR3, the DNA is TGTGCCAGCATGAGTGCAGGGGGCAACCAGCCCCAGCATTTT.

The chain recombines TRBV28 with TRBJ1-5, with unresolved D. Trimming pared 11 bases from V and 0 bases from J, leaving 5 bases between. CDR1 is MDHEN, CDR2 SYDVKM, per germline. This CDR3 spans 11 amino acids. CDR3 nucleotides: TGTGCCTCTTGTAGCAATCAGCCCCAGCATTTT. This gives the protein CASCSNQPQHF. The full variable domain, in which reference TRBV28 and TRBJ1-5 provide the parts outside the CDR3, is DVKVTQSSRYLVKRTGEKVFLECVQDMDHENMFWYRQDPGLGLRLIYFSYDVKMKEKGDIPEGYSVSREKKERFSLILESASTNQTSMYLCASCSNQPQHFGDGTRLSIL.

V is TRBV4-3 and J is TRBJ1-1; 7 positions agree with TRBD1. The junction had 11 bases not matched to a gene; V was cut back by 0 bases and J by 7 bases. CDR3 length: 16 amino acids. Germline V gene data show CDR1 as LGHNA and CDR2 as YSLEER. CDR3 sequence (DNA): TGCGCCAGCAGCCAAGATCGGGGACAGCCACCTTATGAAGCTTTCTTT. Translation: CASSQDRGQPPYEAFF.

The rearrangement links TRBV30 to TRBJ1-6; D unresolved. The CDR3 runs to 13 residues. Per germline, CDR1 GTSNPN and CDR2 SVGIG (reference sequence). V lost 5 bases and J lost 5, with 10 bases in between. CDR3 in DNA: TGTGCCTGGCAAAGTCTTGATAATTCACCCCTCCACTTT. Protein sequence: CAWQSLDNSPLHF. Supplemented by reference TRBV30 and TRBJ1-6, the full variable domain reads SQTIHQWPATLVQPVGSPLSLECTVEGTSNPNLYWYRQAAGRGLQLLFYSVGIGQISSEVPQNLSASRPQDRQFILSSKKLLLSDSGFYLCAWQSLDNSPLHFGNGTRLTVT.

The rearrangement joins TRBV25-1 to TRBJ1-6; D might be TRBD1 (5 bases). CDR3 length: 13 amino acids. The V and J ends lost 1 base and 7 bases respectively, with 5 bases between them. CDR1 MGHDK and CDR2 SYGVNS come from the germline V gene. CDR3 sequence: CASSESGNSPLHF. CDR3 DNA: TGTGCCAGCAGTGAATCAGGGAATTCACCCCTCCACTTT. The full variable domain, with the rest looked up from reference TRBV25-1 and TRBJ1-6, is EADIYQTPRYLVIGTGKKITLECSQTMGHDKMYWYQQDPGMELHLIHYSYGVNSTEKGDLSSESTVSRIRTEHFPLTLESARPSHTSQYLCASSESGNSPLHFGNGTRLTVT.

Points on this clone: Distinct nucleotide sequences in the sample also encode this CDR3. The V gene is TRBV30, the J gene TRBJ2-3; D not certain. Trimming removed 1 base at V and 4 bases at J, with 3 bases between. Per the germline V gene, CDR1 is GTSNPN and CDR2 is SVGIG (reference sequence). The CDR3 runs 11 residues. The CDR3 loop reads CAWSGADTQYF. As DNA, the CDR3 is TGTGCCTGGAGTGGAGCAGATACGCAGTATTTT.

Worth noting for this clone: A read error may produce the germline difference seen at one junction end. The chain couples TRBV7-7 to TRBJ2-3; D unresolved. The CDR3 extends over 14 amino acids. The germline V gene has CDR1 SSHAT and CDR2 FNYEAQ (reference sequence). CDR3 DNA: TGTGCTAGCAGCTTACAGCAAAGCACAGATACGCAGTATTTT. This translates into CASSLQQSTDTQYF.

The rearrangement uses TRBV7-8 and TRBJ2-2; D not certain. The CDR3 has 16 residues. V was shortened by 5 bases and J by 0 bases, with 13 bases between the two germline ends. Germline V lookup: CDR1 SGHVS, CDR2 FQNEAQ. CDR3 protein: CASSPVYAPNTGELFF. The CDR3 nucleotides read TGTGCCAGCAGCCCCGTATACGCTCCGAACACCGGGGAGCTGTTTTTT.

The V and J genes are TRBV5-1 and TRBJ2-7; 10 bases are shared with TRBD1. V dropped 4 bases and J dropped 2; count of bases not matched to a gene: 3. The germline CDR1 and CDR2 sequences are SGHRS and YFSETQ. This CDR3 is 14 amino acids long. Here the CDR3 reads CASSLGQGAYEQYF. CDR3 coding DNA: TGCGCCAGCAGCCTCGGACAGGGGGCCTACGAGCAGTACTTC.

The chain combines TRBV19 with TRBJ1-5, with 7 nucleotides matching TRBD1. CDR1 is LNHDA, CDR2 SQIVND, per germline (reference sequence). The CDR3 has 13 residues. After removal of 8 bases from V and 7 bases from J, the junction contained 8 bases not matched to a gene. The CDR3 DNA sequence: TGTGCCAGTGACGAACAGGGGAACCAGCCCCAGCATTTT. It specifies CASDEQGNQPQHF.

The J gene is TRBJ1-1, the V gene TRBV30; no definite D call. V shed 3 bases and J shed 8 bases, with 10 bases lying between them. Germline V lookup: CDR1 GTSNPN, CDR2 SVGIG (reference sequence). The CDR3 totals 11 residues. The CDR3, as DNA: TGTGCCTGGAGAAGATCGGGAGAAGCTTTCTTT. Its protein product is CAWRRSGEAFF. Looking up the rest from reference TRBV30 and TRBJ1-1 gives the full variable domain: SQTIHQWPATLVQPVGSPLSLECTVEGTSNPNLYWYRQAAGRGLQLLFYSVGIGQISSEVPQNLSASRPQDRQFILSSKKLLLSDSGFYLCAWRRSGEAFFGQGTRLTVV.

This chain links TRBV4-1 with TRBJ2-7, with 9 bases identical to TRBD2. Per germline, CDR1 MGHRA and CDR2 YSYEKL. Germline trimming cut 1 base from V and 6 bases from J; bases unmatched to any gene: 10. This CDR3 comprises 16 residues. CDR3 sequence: CASSQGRTAGGGEQYF. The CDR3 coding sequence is TGCGCCAGCAGCCAAGGTCGGACAGCGGGGGGAGGCGAGCAGTACTTC.

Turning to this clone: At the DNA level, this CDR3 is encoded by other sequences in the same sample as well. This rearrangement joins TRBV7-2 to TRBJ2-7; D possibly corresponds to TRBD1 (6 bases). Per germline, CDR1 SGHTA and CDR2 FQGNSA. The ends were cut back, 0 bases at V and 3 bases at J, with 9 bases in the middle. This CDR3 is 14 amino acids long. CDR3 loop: CASSLAQGFYEQYF. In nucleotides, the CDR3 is TGTGCCAGCAGCTTAGCGCAGGGGTTCTACGAGCAGTACTTC.

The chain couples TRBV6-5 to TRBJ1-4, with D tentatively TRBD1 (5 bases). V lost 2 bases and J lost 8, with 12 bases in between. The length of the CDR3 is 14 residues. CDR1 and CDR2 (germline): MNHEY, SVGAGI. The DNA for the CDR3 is TGTGCCAGCAGTTACGGGGGGGGGAGCGAAAAACTGTTTTTT. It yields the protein CASSYGGGSEKLFF.

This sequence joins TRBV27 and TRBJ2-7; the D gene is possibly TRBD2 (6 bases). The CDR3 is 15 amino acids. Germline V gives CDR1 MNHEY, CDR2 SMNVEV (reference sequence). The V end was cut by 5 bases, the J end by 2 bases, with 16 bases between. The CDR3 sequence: CASSRPGPGAYEQYF. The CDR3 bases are TGTGCCAGCAGTAGACCAGGGCCGGGGGCCTACGAGCAGTACTTC.

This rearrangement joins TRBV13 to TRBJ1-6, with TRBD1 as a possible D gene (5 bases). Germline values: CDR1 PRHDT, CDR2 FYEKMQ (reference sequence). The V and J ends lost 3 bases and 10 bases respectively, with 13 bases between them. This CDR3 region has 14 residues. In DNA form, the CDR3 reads TGTGCCAGCAGCTTGGAGGGGACGCGGTCACCCCTCCACTTT. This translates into CASSLEGTRSPLHF.

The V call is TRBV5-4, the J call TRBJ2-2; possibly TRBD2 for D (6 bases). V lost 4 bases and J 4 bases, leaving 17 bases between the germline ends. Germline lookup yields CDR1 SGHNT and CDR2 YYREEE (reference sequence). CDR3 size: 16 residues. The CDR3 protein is CASSPPAGSSTGELFF. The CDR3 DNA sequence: TGTGCCAGCAGCCCACCAGCGGGTAGCTCCACCGGGGAGCTGTTTTTT.

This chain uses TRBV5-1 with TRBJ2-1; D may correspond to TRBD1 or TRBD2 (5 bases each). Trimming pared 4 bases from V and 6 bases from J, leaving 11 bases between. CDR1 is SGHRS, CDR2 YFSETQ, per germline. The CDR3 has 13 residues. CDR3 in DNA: TGCGCCAGCAGCATAGGGACGGCCAATGAGCAGTTCTTC. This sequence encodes CASSIGTANEQFF.